The clone carrying this TCR beta chain has just one count. In the source study's methods: Amplification of reference gene primers was used by the study to estimate nucleated cell counts. Sequenced by immunoSEQ multiplex PCR; TCRdb stores in-frame clones only, minus some. That table supplies the V and J calls and clone size; D and trimming were determined from the DNA. The data contain 300,000 to 400,000 clones, about nine tenths of them singletons. The Seattle patients, enrolled during active infection, were followed longitudinally. This entry comes from a study of blood T cell repertoires in COVID-19. Looking at the study overall: Acute and convalescent COVID-19 samples came from the United States, Italy and Spain. Nucleic acid was either cDNA or gDNA, and it came from T cells, B-cell-depleted T cells, or PBMCs.

This CDR3 contains 13 residues. Germline CDR1 is MNHEY and CDR2 is SVGAGI. V lost 6 bases and J lost 6; bases outside the gene matches: 4. This chain joins TRBV6-5 and TRBJ1-5; 8 nucleotides align to TRBD1. Sequences were obtained from peripheral blood. This sequence was found in a woman aged 45-65 years with COVID-19, enrolled during active disease. The CDR3: CASRQGAGQPQHF. For the CDR3, the DNA is TGTGCCAGCAGGCAGGGGGCGGGTCAGCCCCAGCATTTT.